This TCR beta chain is from a study of molecular identifiers for immune sequencing clone quantification (dated by TCRdb to the late 2010s). Describing the broader study: For a replicate experiment, RNA from 20,000 or 100,000 naive CD8 T cells was divided into five aliquots, and four of the five aliquots were sequenced. CD8 T cells were used in a methods study to benchmark molecular-identifier clustering-based TCR repertoire sequencing (MIDCIRS) and TCR RNA copy counting. Findings and caveats that apply to the study as a whole: About 2.9 recovered TCR RNA copies per cell were obtained by modeling, versus approximately 10 by digital PCR, implying a capture efficiency of 25% to 30%. In CMV-specific effector cells, over 97% of molecules were held by clones above 20 RNA copies, whereas under 1% of molecules were held by such clones in naive cells. When barcode sub-clustering was left out, chimeric consensus sequences inflated TCR diversity, with chimeras reaching as high as 47%. Naive libraries contained spiked-in Jurkat TCR RNA (around eleven copies' worth), which is not part of the donor repertoire. Spiked-in Jurkat TCR RNA equivalent to a single cell was reported to be detectable even among some 910,000 naive CD8 T cells. Identical TCR molecules sharing a barcode could cause highly expanded clone sizes to be underestimated.

Libraries of naive CD8 T cells were built from approximately 20,000 to 980,000 sorted cells, with 10%, 30% or 50% of the purified RNA used. Naive CD8 T cells were FACS-sorted as CD8+CD4-CCR7+CD45RA+ on a BD FACSAria II into RLT Plus buffer. Around 10 TCR copies' worth of Jurkat RNA were spiked into 20,000-1,000,000 naive CD8 T cell samples to test detection sensitivity. Enrichment of CD8 T cells was performed with RosetteSep CD8+ T Cell Enrichment Cocktail and Ficoll-Paque, after which ACK red cell lysis was carried out. At least ten counts were recorded for this clonotype. The antigen it recognizes is unknown. Base qualities are not provided; no much larger clone lies one nucleotide away. The method was PCR. The sample was run on an Illumina HiSeq 4000. Bulk TCR libraries were generated as previously described, with the TCR primers listed in Table S5 used. The Qiagen AllPrep DNA/RNA kit was used to purify total RNA. Before any analysis, reads coming from multiple sequencing runs of the same library were combined into one pool. On the authors' methods: Only reads with exact TCR constant sequence were kept, trimmed to 150 nt, and grouped by their 12-nt molecular barcodes. Reads within each barcode group were sub-clustered using a 15% Levenshtein threshold, and quality-weighted consensus sequences were constructed for each RNA molecule. Non-functional sequences were excluded, and lower-count sequences lying one edit away from another sequence were also excluded. Barcode sub-clusters with fewer than 20% of the maximum read count were removed, based on fitting two negative binomial distributions. TCRdb reprocessed the public reads (quality trimming at Q25 with fastp, clone calling with MiXCR) and kept in-frame beta chains. When rows share a CDR3 protein, they turn into one entry using the most common DNA and genes. The V and J calls shown here were made by TCRdb, not taken from the authors' results. Across this sample there are 35,000 or so distinct CDR3 sequences, with about 19% seen only once. The ten largest clones represent under 1.3% of the sample.

Sequenced sample: naive CD8+ T cells from blood, with Jurkat cell RNA spiked in. The cell subset or site label on this specimen signifies: FACS-sorted CD8+CD4-CCR7+CD45RA+ naive T cells. This TCR was sampled from a human donor in good health. Some libraries in this study had Jurkat cell RNA spiked in.

The CDR3 region reads CASSQEADRALSPLHF. The DNA sequence is TGCGCCAGCAGCCAAGAGGCGGACAGGGCACTTTCACCCCTCCACTTT. The chain is assembled from TRBV4-1 and TRBJ1-6, and 8 junctional nucleotides match TRBD1. Counted from cysteine to phenylalanine, this CDR3 has 16 amino acids. The kept DNA is CDR3 alone, 48 bases in frame from the first base. Relative to germline, V is missing 0 bases and J is missing 9 bases, with 7 bases of the junction outside any gene match. Per the germline V gene, MGHRA is the CDR1 and YSYEKL is the CDR2.